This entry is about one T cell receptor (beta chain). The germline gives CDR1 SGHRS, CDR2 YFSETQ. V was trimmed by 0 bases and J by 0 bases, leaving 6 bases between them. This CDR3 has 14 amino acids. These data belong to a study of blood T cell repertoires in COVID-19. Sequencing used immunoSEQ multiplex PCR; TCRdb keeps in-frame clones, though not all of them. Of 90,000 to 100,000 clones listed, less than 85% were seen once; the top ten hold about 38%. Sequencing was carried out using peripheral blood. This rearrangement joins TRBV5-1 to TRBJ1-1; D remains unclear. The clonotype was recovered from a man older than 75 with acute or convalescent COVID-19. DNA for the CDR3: TGCGCCAGCAGCTTGGGAGACTTGAACACTGAAGCTTTCTTT. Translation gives CASSLGDLNTEAFF.